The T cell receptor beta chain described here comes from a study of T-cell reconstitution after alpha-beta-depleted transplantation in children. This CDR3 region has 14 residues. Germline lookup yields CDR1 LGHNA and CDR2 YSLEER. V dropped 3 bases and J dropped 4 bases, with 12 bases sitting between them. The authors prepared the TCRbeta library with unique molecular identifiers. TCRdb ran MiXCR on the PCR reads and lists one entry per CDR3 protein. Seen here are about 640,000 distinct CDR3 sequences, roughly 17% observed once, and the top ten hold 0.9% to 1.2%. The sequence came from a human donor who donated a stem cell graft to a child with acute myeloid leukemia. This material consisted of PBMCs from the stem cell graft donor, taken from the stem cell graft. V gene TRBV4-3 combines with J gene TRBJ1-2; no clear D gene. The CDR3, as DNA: TGCGCCAGCAGCCACTCAGATGAAGGCTATGGCTACACCTTC. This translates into CASSHSDEGYGYTF.